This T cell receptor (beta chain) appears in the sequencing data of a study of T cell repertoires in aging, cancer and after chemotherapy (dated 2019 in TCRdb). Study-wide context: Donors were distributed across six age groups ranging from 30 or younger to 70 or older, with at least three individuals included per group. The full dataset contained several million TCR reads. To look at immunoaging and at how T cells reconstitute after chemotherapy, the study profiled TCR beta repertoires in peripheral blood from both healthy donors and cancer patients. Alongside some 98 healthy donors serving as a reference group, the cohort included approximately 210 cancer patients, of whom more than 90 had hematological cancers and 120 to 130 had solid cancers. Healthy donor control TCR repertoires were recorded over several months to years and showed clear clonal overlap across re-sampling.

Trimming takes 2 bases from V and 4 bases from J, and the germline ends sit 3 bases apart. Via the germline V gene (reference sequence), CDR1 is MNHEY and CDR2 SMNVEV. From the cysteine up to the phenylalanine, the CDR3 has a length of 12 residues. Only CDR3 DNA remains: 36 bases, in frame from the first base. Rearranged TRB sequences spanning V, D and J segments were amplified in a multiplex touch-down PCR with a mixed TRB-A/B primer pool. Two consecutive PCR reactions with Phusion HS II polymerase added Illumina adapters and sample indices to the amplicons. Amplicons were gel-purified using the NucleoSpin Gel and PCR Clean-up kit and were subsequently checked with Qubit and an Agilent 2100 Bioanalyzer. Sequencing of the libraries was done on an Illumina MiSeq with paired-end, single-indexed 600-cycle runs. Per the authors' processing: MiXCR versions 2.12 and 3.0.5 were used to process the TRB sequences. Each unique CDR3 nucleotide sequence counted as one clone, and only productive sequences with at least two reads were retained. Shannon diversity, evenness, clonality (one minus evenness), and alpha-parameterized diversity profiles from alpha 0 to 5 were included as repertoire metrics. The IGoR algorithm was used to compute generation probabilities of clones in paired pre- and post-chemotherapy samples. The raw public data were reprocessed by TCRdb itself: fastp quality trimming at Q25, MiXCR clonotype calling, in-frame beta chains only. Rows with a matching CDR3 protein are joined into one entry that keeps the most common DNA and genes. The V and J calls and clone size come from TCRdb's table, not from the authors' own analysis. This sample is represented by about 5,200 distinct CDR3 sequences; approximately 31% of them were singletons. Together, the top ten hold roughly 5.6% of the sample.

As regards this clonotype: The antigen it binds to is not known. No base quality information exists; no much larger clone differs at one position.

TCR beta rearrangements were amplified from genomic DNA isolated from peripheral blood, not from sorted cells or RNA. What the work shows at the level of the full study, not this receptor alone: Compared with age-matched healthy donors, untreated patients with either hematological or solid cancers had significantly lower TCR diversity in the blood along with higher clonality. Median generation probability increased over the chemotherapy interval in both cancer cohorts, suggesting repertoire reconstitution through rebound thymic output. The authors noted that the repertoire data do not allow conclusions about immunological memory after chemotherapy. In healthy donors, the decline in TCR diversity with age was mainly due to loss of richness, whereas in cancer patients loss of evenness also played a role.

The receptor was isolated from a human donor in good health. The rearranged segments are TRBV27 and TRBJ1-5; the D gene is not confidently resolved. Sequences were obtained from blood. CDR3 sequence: CASSLRNQPQHF. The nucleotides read TGTGCCAGCAGTTTAAGGAATCAGCCCCAGCATTTT.